These 6 T cell receptor beta chains originate from one sample sequenced in a study of blood T cell repertoires in COVID-19. Measured with immunoSEQ multiplex PCR; TCRdb has only the in-frame clones, and not every one. The data hold approximately 52,000 clones, with approximately 89% observed a single time. The sequenced sample consisted of peripheral blood. Receptor source: a man aged 55 to 70 with active COVID-19.

The rearrangement links TRBV28 to TRBJ1-1; maybe TRBD1 (5 bases). CDR1 MDHEN and CDR2 SYDVKM come from the germline V gene. The CDR3 consists of 14 residues. V gave up 7 bases and J gave up 2 bases, with 14 bases separating them. CDR3 region: CASKVPGPNTEAFF. The CDR3 DNA is TGTGCCAGCAAGGTCCCAGGGCCCAACACTGAAGCTTTCTTT.

The V call is TRBV5-5, the J call TRBJ1-2, with D hard to call. The ends were cut back, 4 bases at V and 2 bases at J, with 18 bases in the middle. Germline V CDR1 and CDR2: SGHKS, YYEKEE (reference sequence). CDR3 size: 16 residues. The CDR3: CASSRNPGTENYGYTF. CDR3 nucleotides: TGTGCCAGCAGCAGAAATCCGGGAACGGAAAACTATGGCTACACCTTC. The full variable domain, in which reference TRBV5-5 and TRBJ1-2 provide the parts outside the CDR3, is DAGVTQSPTHLIKTRGQQVTLRCSPISGHKSVSWYQQVLGQGPQFIFQYYEKEERGRGNFPDRFSARQFPNYSSELNVNALLLGDSALYLCASSRNPGTENYGYTFGSGTRLTVV.

This chain connects TRBV7-3 to TRBJ2-1, with 8 bases fitting TRBD2. Germline values: CDR1 SGHTA, CDR2 FQGTGA. With 4 bases clipped from V and 8 bases from J, the junction kept 7 bases outside the gene matches. The CDR3 sequence is 14 residues long. CDR3 coding DNA: TGTGCCAGCAGCTGGGGACTAGTTGGCGATGAGCAGTTCTTC. Amino acid sequence: CASSWGLVGDEQFF.

This sequence joins TRBV28 and TRBJ2-5; TRBD2 matches 11 bases. Losses at the gene ends were 3 bases for V and 5 bases for J; bases not matched to a gene: 14. Germline CDR1 and CDR2: MDHEN and SYDVKM. This CDR3 contains 18 residues. In DNA, the CDR3 is TGTGCCAGCAGTTTGATCGGGACTAGCGGTTACAAACGGGAGACCCAGTACTTC. The encoded protein is CASSLIGTSGYKRETQYF.

The V gene is TRBV21-1, the J gene TRBJ2-3; the table's D call, TRBD2, was not checked against the DNA. TRBV21-1 corresponds to a pseudogene. This CDR3 comprises 17 residues. The CDR3 nucleotides read TGTGCCAGCAGCAAAGGGGGGACTAGCCGGAGCACAGATACGCAGTATTTT. It encodes CASSKGGTSRSTDTQYF.

The chain is built from TRBV29-1 and TRBJ2-3, with 7 bases matching TRBD2. The CDR3 consists of 14 residues. In germline, CDR1 is SQVTM, CDR2 ANQGSEA. Unmatched junction bases numbered 5, after V lost 1 base and J lost 4 bases. CDR3 in amino acids: CSVEGGRGSDTQYF. In DNA, the CDR3 is TGCAGCGTTGAAGGCGGGAGAGGTTCAGATACGCAGTATTTT.